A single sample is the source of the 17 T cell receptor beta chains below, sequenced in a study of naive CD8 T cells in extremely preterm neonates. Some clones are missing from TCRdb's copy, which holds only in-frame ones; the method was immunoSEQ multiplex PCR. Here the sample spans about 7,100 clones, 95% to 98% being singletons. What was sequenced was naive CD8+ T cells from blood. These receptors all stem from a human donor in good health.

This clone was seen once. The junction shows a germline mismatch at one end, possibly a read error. CDR3 DNA: TGCGCCAGCAGCTTAAGGACTAGCAGCCAAGATACCCAGTACTTC. This gives the protein CASSLRTSSQDTQYF. The chain recombines TRBV5-1 with TRBJ2-5, with 8 bases identical to TRBD2. CDR1 is SGHRS and CDR2 is YFSETQ in the germline V gene. This CDR3 is built from 15 residues.

As DNA, the CDR3 is TGTGCCAGCTCGTTGGGCGACAATGAGCAGTTCTTC. Its protein product is CASSLGDNEQFF. The chain uses TRBV18 and TRBJ2-1; unclear D gene. There are 12 residues in the CDR3. Per the germline V gene, CDR1 is KGHSH and CDR2 is LQKENI. The ends were cut back, 6 bases at V and 5 bases at J, with 8 bases in the middle.

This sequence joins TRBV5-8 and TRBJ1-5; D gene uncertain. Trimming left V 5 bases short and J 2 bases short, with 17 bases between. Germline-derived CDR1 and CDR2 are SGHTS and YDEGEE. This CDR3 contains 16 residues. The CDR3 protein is CASRDLTGSGNQPQHF. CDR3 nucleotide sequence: TGTGCCAGCAGAGACCTTACGGGTTCGGGCAATCAGCCCCAGCATTTT.

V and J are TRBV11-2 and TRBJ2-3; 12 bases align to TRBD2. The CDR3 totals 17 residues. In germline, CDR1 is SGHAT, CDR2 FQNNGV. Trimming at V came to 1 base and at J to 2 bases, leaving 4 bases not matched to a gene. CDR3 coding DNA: TGTGCCAGCAGCTTAGGGACTAGCGGGATCCTCACAGATACGCAGTATTTT. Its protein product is CASSLGTSGILTDTQYF.

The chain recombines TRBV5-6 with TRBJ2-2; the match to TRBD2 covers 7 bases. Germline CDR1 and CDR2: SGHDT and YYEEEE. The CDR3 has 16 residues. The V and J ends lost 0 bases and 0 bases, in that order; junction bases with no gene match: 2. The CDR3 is CASSLVGLANTGELFF. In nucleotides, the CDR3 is TGTGCCAGCAGCTTGGTTGGACTAGCGAACACCGGGGAGCTGTTTTTT.

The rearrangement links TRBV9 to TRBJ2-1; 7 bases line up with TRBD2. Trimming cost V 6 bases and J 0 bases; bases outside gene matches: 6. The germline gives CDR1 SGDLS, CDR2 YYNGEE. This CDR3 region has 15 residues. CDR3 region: CASTAGTNSYNEQFF. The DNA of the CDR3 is TGTGCCAGCACGGCCGGGACTAACTCCTACAATGAGCAGTTCTTC. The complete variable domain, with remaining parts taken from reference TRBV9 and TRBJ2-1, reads DSGVTQTPKHLITATGQRVTLRCSPRSGDLSVYWYQQSLDQGLQFLIQYYNGEERAKGNILERFSAQQFPDLHSELNLSSLELGDSALYFCASTAGTNSYNEQFFGPGTRLTVL.

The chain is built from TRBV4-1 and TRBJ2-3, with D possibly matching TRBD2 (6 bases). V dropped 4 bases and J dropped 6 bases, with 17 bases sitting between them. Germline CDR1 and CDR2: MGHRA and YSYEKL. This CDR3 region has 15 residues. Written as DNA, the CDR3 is TGCGCCAGCAGCCTATACGGGGGTTTGGGGGATACGCAGTATTTT. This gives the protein CASSLYGGLGDTQYF.

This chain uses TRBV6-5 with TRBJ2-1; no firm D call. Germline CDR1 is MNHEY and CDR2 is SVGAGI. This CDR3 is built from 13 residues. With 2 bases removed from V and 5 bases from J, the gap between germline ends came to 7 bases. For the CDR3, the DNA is TGTGCCAGCAGTTACGGGCTAAACAATGAGCAGTTCTTC. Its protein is CASSYGLNNEQFF.

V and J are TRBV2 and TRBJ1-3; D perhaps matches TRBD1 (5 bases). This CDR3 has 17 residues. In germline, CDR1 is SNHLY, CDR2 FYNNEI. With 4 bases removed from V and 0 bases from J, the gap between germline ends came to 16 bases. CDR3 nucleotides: TGTGCCAGCAGTGGATCGGTGACAGATTACTCTGGAAACACCATATATTTT. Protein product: CASSGSVTDYSGNTIYF.

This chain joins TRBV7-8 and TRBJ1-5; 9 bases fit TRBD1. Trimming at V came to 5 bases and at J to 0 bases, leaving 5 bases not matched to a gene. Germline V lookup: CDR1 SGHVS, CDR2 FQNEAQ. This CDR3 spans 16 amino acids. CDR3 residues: CASSPRDRDSNQPQHF. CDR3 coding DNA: TGTGCCAGCAGCCCCCGGGACAGGGATAGCAATCAGCCCCAGCATTTT.

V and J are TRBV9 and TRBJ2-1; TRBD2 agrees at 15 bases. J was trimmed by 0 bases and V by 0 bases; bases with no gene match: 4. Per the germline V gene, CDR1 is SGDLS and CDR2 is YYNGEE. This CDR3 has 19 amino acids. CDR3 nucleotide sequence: TGTGCCAGCAGCGTAGGAGGACTAGCGGGGGGGAGCTCCTACAATGAGCAGTTCTTC. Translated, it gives CASSVGGLAGGSSYNEQFF.

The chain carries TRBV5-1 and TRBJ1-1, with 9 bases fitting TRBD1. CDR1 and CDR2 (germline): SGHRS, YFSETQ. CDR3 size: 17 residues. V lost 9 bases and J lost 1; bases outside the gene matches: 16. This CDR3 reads CAKRRWPGTGSNTEAFF. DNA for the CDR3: TGCGCCAAACGAAGGTGGCCTGGGACAGGGTCGAACACTGAAGCTTTCTTT.

The CDR3 coding sequence is TGTGCCAGCAGTTTATCCCCGGCAGGCTTGGGCTACACCTTC. It is translated as CASSLSPAGLGYTF. This chain uses TRBV27 with TRBJ1-2; D remains ambiguous. Germline CDR1 and CDR2: MNHEY and SMNVEV (reference sequence). Trimming cost V 0 bases and J 8 bases, with 13 bases left between them. The CDR3 covers 14 residues.

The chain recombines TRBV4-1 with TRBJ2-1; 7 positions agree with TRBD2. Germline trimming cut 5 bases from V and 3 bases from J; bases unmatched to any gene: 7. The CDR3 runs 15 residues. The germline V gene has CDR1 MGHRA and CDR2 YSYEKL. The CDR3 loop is CASSLGGFNYNEQFF. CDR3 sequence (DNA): TGCGCCAGCAGCTTGGGAGGGTTCAACTACAATGAGCAGTTCTTC.

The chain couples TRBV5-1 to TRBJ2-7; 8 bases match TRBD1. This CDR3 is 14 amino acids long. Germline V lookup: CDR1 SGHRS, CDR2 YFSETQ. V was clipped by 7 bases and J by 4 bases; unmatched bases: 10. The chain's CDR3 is CASGQGYGLYEQYF. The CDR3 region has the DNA TGCGCCAGCGGACAGGGTTACGGTCTATACGAGCAGTACTTC.

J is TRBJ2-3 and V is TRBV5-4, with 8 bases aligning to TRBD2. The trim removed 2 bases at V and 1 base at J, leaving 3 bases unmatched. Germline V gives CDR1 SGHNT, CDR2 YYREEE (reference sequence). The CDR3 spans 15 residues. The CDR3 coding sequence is TGTGCCAGCAGCTTCGGGCGGGAGGGCACAGATACGCAGTATTTT. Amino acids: CASSFGREGTDTQYF.

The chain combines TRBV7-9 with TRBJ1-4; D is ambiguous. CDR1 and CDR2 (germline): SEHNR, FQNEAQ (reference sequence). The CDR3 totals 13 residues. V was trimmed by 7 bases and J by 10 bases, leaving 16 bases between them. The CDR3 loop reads CASMWEPSGKLFF. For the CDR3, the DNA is TGTGCCAGCATGTGGGAGCCATCGGGAAAACTGTTTTTT.